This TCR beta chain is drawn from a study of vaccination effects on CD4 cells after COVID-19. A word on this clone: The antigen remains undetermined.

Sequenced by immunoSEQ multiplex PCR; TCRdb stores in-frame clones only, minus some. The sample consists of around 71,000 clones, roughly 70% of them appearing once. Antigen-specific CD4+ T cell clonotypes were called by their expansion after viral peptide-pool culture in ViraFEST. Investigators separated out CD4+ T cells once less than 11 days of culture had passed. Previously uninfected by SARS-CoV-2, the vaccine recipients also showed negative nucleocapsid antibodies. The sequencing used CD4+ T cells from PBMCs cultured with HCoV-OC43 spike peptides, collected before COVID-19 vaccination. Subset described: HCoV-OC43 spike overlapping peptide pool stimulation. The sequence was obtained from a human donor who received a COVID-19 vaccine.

As DNA, the CDR3 is TGTGCCAGCAGGACGGAAAACACAGATACGCAGTATTTT. Its protein is CASRTENTDTQYF. This chain connects TRBV28 to TRBJ2-3, with D hard to call. With 6 bases removed from V and 2 bases from J, the gap between germline ends came to 9 bases. This CDR3 contains 13 residues. Germline CDR1 is MDHEN and CDR2 is SYDVKM.